The source of this T cell receptor beta chain is a study of shared clonotypes between healthy human individuals. This CDR3 has 13 residues. Trimming stripped 2 bases from V and 8 bases from J, with 10 bases between. Germline CDR1 SEHNR, CDR2 FQNEAQ (reference sequence). Using immunoSEQ multiplex PCR, the repertoire was profiled, and TCRdb retains in-frame clones only, with some absent. Among about 1.1 million clones listed, roughly 80% were seen once. The sequenced sample consisted of memory CD4+ T cells from PBMCs. This sample's subset: CD45RA-negative fraction. This receptor was identified in a man between 18 and 29 years old in good health. Some clones in this sample may be carry-over from other donors' samples. The V and J genes are TRBV7-9 and TRBJ2-1; D is uncertain. In DNA, the CDR3 is TGTGCCAGCAGCTTAATAGTGTTCGATGAGCAGTTCTTC. Translation gives CASSLIVFDEQFF.